This record concerns one T cell receptor beta chain sequence. Its antigen is unidentified. Germline assignment: CDR1 MRHNA and CDR2 SNTAGT. The ends lost 3 bases at V and 8 bases at J; junction bases unmatched: 5. This CDR3 spans 13 amino acids. These data belong to a study of T cells in narcolepsy. Study-level background: Donors had narcolepsy type 1 or type 2, or were healthy controls.

Assay used: immunoSEQ multiplex PCR; TCRdb lists only in-frame clones, some missing. The repertoire holds more than 30,000 clones, with about four fifths as singletons. Study-wide results and limits: Autoreactive HCRT-specific and TRIB2-specific clonotypes were marked in same-patient CSF-versus-blood CD4+ comparisons.

The chain is built from TRBV6-4 and TRBJ2-7, with 9 bases fitting TRBD1. The source material was CD45RA- memory CD4+ T cells from PBMCs. This receptor was taken from a human donor with narcolepsy. CDR3 residues: CASSEGQGTKQYF. Here the CDR3 DNA reads TGTGCCAGCAGTGAAGGACAGGGGACGAAGCAGTACTTC.